This TCR beta chain is from a study of post-analysis software for immune sequencing data (dated by TCRdb to 2015 to 2017). Background on the whole study: Recorded disease courses included relapsing-remitting, secondary progressive and progressive-relapsing multiple sclerosis, with some patients lacking subtype annotation. The multiple sclerosis patient repertoires were compared with more than 10 previously published healthy control repertoires from donors aged about 6 to 26 years. A subset of samples was prepared in parallel using single-end sample barcoding, then pooled and co-amplified after Illumina adapter ligation.

To demonstrate the VDJtools post-analysis software, TCR beta repertoires were profiled from the peripheral blood of more than ten young patients with multiple sclerosis. The multiple sclerosis patients were children and adolescents between 6 and 15 years of age. Overall results and qualifications from the work: The multiple sclerosis patient group was slightly younger than the control group. Direct clustering with F measure showed strong co-clustering of samples prepared in the same batch, prompting a batch-effect correction. Normalized Chao1 diversity was significantly lower in multiple sclerosis patients than controls, suggesting substantial peripheral T-cell clonal expansion.

About this clonotype: Its antigen is still unknown. No much larger clonotype is one base removed from it; base qualities were not supplied.

Library generation was performed with PCR. Instrument on record: Illumina HiSeq 2500. Unique molecular identifiers were incorporated into TCR beta cDNA libraries to reduce PCR and sequencing biases. Per 1 to 10 million input T cells, roughly 500,000 cDNA molecules were obtained, such that each molecule approximated one T cell. Patient libraries were prepared and sequenced with the same protocol used for the earlier healthy control dataset. Within a given batch, samples were prepared together, multiplexed and sequenced on the same HiSeq lane. As for the original processing: MIGEC was used to process the raw barcoded reads, and molecular identifier groups with only a single read were discarded before consensus assembly and CDR3 extraction. Clonotype tables were post-analysed with VDJtools, and diversity was normalized by down-sampling all datasets to the smallest sample size. To correct batch-related cross-sample contamination, repertoire overlap clustering matched CDR3 amino acid sequences but not nucleotide sequences. TCRdb reanalyzed the raw reads on its own, using fastp at Q25 for trimming and MiXCR for clone calling, and kept in-frame beta chains. Entries that share a CDR3 protein sequence are merged under the most common genes and DNA. These V and J calls rely on TCRdb rather than the paper's analysis. Within this sample are over 300,000 distinct CDR3 sequences, with roughly 36% of them counted one time only. The top ten clones comprise about an eighth of the sample.

The receptor was derived from a girl aged 10 to 17 with multiple sclerosis. Sequenced input: blood.

CDR3 protein: CASSPARGGLEYF. The bases read TGCGCCAGCAGCCCGGCTCGCGGGGGACTGGAGTACTTC. The sequence is built from TRBV4-1 and TRBJ2-7, with 7 central nucleotides matching TRBD2. The germline V gene gives CDR1 as MGHRA and CDR2 as YSYEKL. Reading from cysteine to phenylalanine, the CDR3 counts 13 amino acids. Only the CDR3 DNA stays, 39 bases, in frame from base 1. Trimmed from V: 4 bases; trimmed from J: 11 bases; junction bases lacking a gene match: 11.